This is a list of T cell receptor beta chains from one sample in a study of OX40 agonist ivuxolimab in advanced cancers. Sequenced by immunoSEQ multiplex PCR; TCRdb stores in-frame clones only, minus some. The sample carries under 40,000 clones, 60% to 85% recorded once. Sequenced material: CD4+ or CD8+ T cells sorted from blood, taken in a trial of the OX40 agonist ivuxolimab. These receptors came from an adult with an advanced solid tumor such as melanoma, head and neck, liver or kidney cancer. The conserved cysteine and the conserved F or W are not part of the CDR3 here.

J: TRBJ1-5
V: TRBV27
CDR3: ASSFNLNSNQPQH

J: TRBJ2-5
V: TRBV4-1
CDR3: ASSRAGQETQY

J: TRBJ2-1
V: TRBV7-9
CDR3: ASTLEGSGQF

J: TRBJ1-2
V: TRBV19
CDR3: ASRLASSSGYT

J: TRBJ2-3
V: TRBV7-8
CDR3: ASSTQRSGNTDTQY

J: TRBJ1-4
V: TRBV5-1
CDR3: ASSLGGPGNEKLF

J: TRBJ2-7
V: TRBV10-3
CDR3: AISDTATLSYEQY

J: TRBJ1-2
V: TRBV6-4
CDR3: ASSDSYRGRRGYGYT

J: TRBJ2-5
V: TRBV18
CDR3: ASSPDSIGETQY

J: TRBJ2-3
V: TRBV7-3
CDR3: ASSAYVSTGRSDTQY

J: TRBJ1-1
V: TRBV14
CDR3: ASSVQSWDSTNTEAF

J: TRBJ1-1
V: TRBV7-9
CDR3: ASSLDQVIDTEAF

J: TRBJ2-7
V: TRBV27
CDR3: ASSFGGRGEQY

J: TRBJ1-2
V: TRBV6-1
CDR3: ASSLTGSWWGYT

J: TRBJ2-7
V: TRBV7-2
CDR3: ASSTGTAYEQY

J: TRBJ2-5
V: TRBV18
CDR3: ASSPPIERETQY

J: TRBJ2-1
V: TRBV9
CDR3: ASSLAPDFHNEQF

J: TRBJ1-1
V: TRBV9
CDR3: ASSSSLGTEAF

J: TRBJ2-2
V: TRBV19
CDR3: ASSKWTSGRAATGELF

J: TRBJ1-1
V: TRBV28
CDR3: ASSTVPTLGSTEAF

J: TRBJ2-2
V: TRBV6-6
CDR3: ASSGGELF

J: TRBJ2-1
V: TRBV5-1
CDR3: ASSVGTSGKGEQF

J: TRBJ1-3
V: TRBV6-5
CDR3: ASGDSFGNTIY

J: TRBJ1-5
V: TRBV19
CDR3: ASSIGSRGGDQPQH

J: TRBJ1-4
V: TRBV7-2
CDR3: ASSLQGGTTNEKLF

J: TRBJ1-4
V: TRBV27
CDR3: ASSRAPSTNEKLF

J: TRBJ1-2
V: TRBV28
CDR3: ASSLWSGYDGYT

J: TRBJ2-1
V: TRBV2
CDR3: ASSEGGLAFYNEQF

J: TRBJ2-1
V: TRBV6-1
CDR3: ASRRDRADNEQF

J: TRBJ2-2
V: TRBV29-1
CDR3: SAETGTGELF

J: TRBJ1-3
V: TRBV5-1
CDR3: ASSLERPGNTIY

J: TRBJ2-7
V: TRBV27
CDR3: ASSGGTKGYEQY

J: TRBJ1-5
V: TRBV6-6
CDR3: ASSYSSQGGNQPQH

J: TRBJ1-4
V: TRBV5-1
CDR3: ASRMNEKLF

J: TRBJ1-2
V: TRBV7-9
CDR3: ASSLEAGQPTYT

J: TRBJ1-4
V: TRBV18
CDR3: ASSPPSGGEKLF

J: TRBJ1-4
V: TRBV6-1
CDR3: ASSRGQATNEKLF

J: TRBJ2-2
V: TRBV2
CDR3: ASRDRDTGELF

J: TRBJ1-1
V: TRBV10-1
CDR3: ASSSGQGPEAF

J: TRBJ1-5
V: TRBV30
CDR3: AWSANSNQPQH

J: TRBJ1-5
V: TRBV19
CDR3: ASRTGVGNQPQH

J: TRBJ2-3
V: TRBV10-3
CDR3: AISGGTSGTDTQY

J: TRBJ1-2
V: TRBV5-1
CDR3: ASSLSAGNLYGYT

J: TRBJ1-5
V: TRBV6-5
CDR3: ASSSSGYSNQPQH

J: TRBJ1-2
V: TRBV11-2
CDR3: ASSLAGRGDYGYT

J: TRBJ2-3
V: TRBV7-2
CDR3: ASSLAGPGGTDTQY

J: TRBJ2-2
V: TRBV7-9
CDR3: ASSIGQSGELF

J: TRBJ2-7
V: TRBV11-2
CDR3: ASSEGTVTYEQY

J: TRBJ2-7
V: TRBV10-3
CDR3: AISEARDEQY

J: TRBJ1-2
V: TRBV7-2
CDR3: ASSLEGIVYGYT

J: TRBJ1-2
V: TRBV10-2
CDR3: ASSEVPNYGYT

J: TRBJ1-1
V: TRBV7-9
CDR3: ASSAGTGQNTEAF

J: TRBJ2-6
V: TRBV7-7
CDR3: ASSNLFKPQSRANVLT

J: TRBJ2-2
V: TRBV9
CDR3: ASSVDNAGELF

J: TRBJ1-1
V: TRBV15
CDR3: ATSRALGGTEAF

J: TRBJ2-7
V: TRBV5-1
CDR3: ASSLDAAPVQY

J: TRBJ2-2
V: TRBV5-1
CDR3: ASSWDRGGTGELF

J: TRBJ2-2
V: TRBV5-4
CDR3: ASSLHGTSGRDGELF

J: TRBJ2-1
V: TRBV29-1
CDR3: SVEGTGVTYNEQF

J: TRBJ2-7
V: TRBV5-1
CDR3: ASSLEAGTGVYEQY